The 17 T cell receptor beta chains below all came from one sample that was sequenced in a study of blood T cells in healthy people across ages. A second about 6 to 11 cycle PCR used barcoded and J-beta primers. TCRdb re-called the 5' RACE reads through MiXCR, storing one row per CDR3 protein. The data contain 600,000 or so distinct CDR3 sequences, approximately 30% of them singletons. Material: blood. The receptor set was obtained from a woman of 80 years or more in good health.

This clonotype was recorded at least ten times. CDR3 coding DNA: TGTGCCAGCAGTGGGGACTTCAATGAGCAGTTCTTC. It codes for CASSGDFNEQFF. The rearrangement uses TRBV12-3 or TRBV12-4 and TRBJ2-1, with a weak D call TRBD2 (6 bases). The CDR3 runs to 12 residues. Trimming took 5 bases from V and 6 from J, leaving 8 bases between them.

V usage is TRBV5-1 and J usage is TRBJ2-3; a possible D gene is TRBD1 (6 bases). CDR1 and CDR2 from the germline V gene are SGHRS and YFSETQ. The CDR3 extends over 15 amino acids. V gave up 0 bases and J gave up 3 bases, with 11 bases separating them. CDR3 sequence (DNA): TGCGCCAGCAGCTTGGGCCCAGGGGAGACAGATACGCAGTATTTT. The encoded protein is CASSLGPGETDTQYF. The full variable domain, with the rest looked up from reference TRBV5-1 and TRBJ2-3, is KAGVTQTPRYLIKTRGQQVTLSCSPISGHRSVSWYQQTPGQGLQFLFEYFSETQRNKGNFPGRFSGRQFSNSRSEMNVSTLELGDSALYLCASSLGPGETDTQYFGPGTRLTVL.

The chain combines TRBV6-6 with TRBJ1-5; D uncertain. Trimming left V 6 bases short and J 4 bases short, with 19 bases between. The CDR3 sequence is 16 residues long. CDR1 is MNHNY, CDR2 SVGAGI, per germline (reference sequence). Here the CDR3 DNA reads TGTGCCAGCAGCCACACCTTAGGGCCAGGTAATCAGCCCCAGCATTTT. Translation gives CASSHTLGPGNQPQHF.

As concerns this clonotype: Possible read error: a much larger clone is one base away. The V and J genes are TRBV6-5 and TRBJ2-7; tentative D call: TRBD2 (6 bases). CDR3 size: 14 residues. Trimming shortened V by 6 bases and J by 5 bases, and 17 bases separated the two germline ends. Germline assignment: CDR1 MNHEY and CDR2 SVGAGI. The CDR3 coding sequence is TGTGCCAGCAGAGGGGACTTTTCGACCCACGAGCAGTACTTC. This codes for CASRGDFSTHEQYF.

V and J are TRBV12-3 or TRBV12-4 and TRBJ1-2, with 10 positions matching TRBD1. V lost 5 bases, J lost 8 bases, and 11 bases stayed unmatched. CDR3 length equals 15 residues. CDR3 bases: TGTGCCAGCAGTCCCAACCGGGACAGGGGATACGGCTACACCTTC. It yields the protein CASSPNRDRGYGYTF.

To note about this clonotype: A clone one base away is much larger, so this may be a read error. The chain carries TRBV6-1 and TRBJ1-2; D possibly corresponds to TRBD1 (6 bases). Trimming shortened V by 5 bases and J by 12 bases, and 31 bases separated the two germline ends. The CDR3 sequence is 17 residues long. In germline, CDR1 is MNHNS, CDR2 SASEGT. The CDR3 nucleotides are TGTGCCAGCAGTCCCACAGGGCAGGGAGGAGGCGGATTCGGCCACACCTTC. This translates into CASSPTGQGGGGFGHTF.

This clonotype showed up just a few times. The gene calls are TRBV20-1 and TRBJ1-6; D not resolved. Per germline, CDR1 DFQATT and CDR2 SNEGSKA (reference sequence). Trimming removed 0 bases from V and 9 bases from J, with 15 bases in between. The CDR3 extends over 15 amino acids. The CDR3 reads CSARDSNSFASPLHF. The CDR3 coding sequence is TGCAGTGCTAGAGATTCCAACAGCTTCGCTTCACCCCTCCACTTT.

The chain employs TRBV12-3 or TRBV12-4 and TRBJ2-5, with 8 bases aligning to TRBD2. This CDR3 has 15 amino acids. Trimming cost V 7 bases and J 2 bases; bases outside gene matches: 9. The DNA for the CDR3 is TGTGCCAGCACCCATCTCGGGGGGGAGCAAGAGACCCAGTACTTC. As protein: CASTHLGGEQETQYF.

This clonotype was seen only a few times. A read error may explain this, as a much larger clone is one base away. The chain couples TRBV29-1 to TRBJ2-1, with D perhaps matching TRBD2 (6 bases). The CDR3 sequence is 11 residues long. Germline V gene lookup returns CDR1 SQVTM and CDR2 ANQGSEA. Trimming shortened V by 3 bases and J by 13 bases, and 13 bases separated the two germline ends. CDR3 amino acids: CSVDGGETQFF. The CDR3 coding sequence is TGCAGCGTTGACGGGGGAGAGACCCAGTTCTTC.

This clonotype was picked up one time. The rearrangement links TRBV12-3 or TRBV12-4 to TRBJ2-1, with D possibly being TRBD1 (5 bases). With the DNA end fitting TRBJ2-7 better, the J assignment may be wrong. This CDR3 comprises 16 residues. CDR3 nucleotides: TGTGCCAGCAGTTTAGGAAGAGGAGCTGGGGCCGATGAGCAGTACTTC. It encodes CASSLGRGAGADEQYF.

To note about this clonotype: The junction departs from germline at one end; a sequencing error may be responsible. The chain is built from TRBV28 and TRBJ1-4, with TRBD1 matching over 7 bases. This CDR3 spans 18 amino acids. Germline CDR1 is MDHEN and CDR2 is SYDVKM. DNA for the CDR3: TGTGCCAGCAGTTCCCCAGGGCAGGGGGTCTCAACTAATGAAAAACGGTTTTTT. It encodes CASSSPGQGVSTNEKRFF.

Comments on this clonotype: This may come from a read error, since a much larger clone is one base off. This chain uses TRBV18 with TRBJ2-1; D is ambiguous. This CDR3 is built from 12 residues. The V gene lost 2 bases and the J gene lost 10 bases, with 9 bases spanning the gap. Germline V gene lookup returns CDR1 KGHSH and CDR2 LQKENI. The CDR3 protein is CASSPKGDEQFF. CDR3 in DNA: TGTGCCAGCTCACCAAAGGGTGACGAGCAGTTCTTC.

This clonotype has a count of ten or more. V usage is TRBV14 and J usage is TRBJ2-7; the match to TRBD1 covers 7 bases. The CDR3 extends over 18 amino acids. The V and J ends lost 0 bases and 2 bases, in that order; junction bases with no gene match: 13. Germline CDR1 is SGHDN and CDR2 is FVKESK. CDR3 nucleotides: TGTGCCAGCAGCCAAGACCCAGCCCGACAGGGCCCCCCCTACGAGCAGTACTTC. Its protein is CASSQDPARQGPPYEQYF.

This clonotype occurred many times. The rearrangement links TRBV10-3 to TRBJ2-3, with 14 nucleotides matching TRBD2. The V and J ends lost 6 bases and 0 bases, in that order; junction bases with no gene match: 11. The CDR3 has 19 residues. Germline CDR1 ENHRY, CDR2 SYGVKD. DNA of the CDR3: TGTGCCATCAGGAACGATGGACTAGCGGGGGGAACTAGCACAGATACGCAGTATTTT. Protein product: CAIRNDGLAGGTSTDTQYF.

About this clonotype itself: The junction departs from the called germline gene at one end, perhaps through a read error. The chain employs TRBV12-3 or TRBV12-4 and TRBJ2-3; TRBD2 matches at 9 bases. There are 17 residues in the CDR3. CDR3 amino acids: CASSLPLAGSSTDAQYF. DNA for the CDR3: TGTGCCAGCAGTCTCCCTCTAGCGGGGTCTAGCACAGATGCGCAGTATTTC.

This clonotype was seen a few times. This sequence joins TRBV27 and TRBJ2-3; no firm D call. Trimming shortened V by 3 bases and J by 6 bases, and 13 bases separated the two germline ends. The germline V gene has CDR1 MNHEY and CDR2 SMNVEV (reference sequence). CDR3 length: 14 residues. The CDR3 loop is CASSFANAPDTQYF. The CDR3 bases are TGTGCCAGCAGTTTTGCAAACGCACCGGATACGCAGTATTTT.

For this clonotype: Since a much larger clone is just one base distant, this may be a read error. This chain connects TRBV10-3 to TRBJ2-1, with 8 bases lining up with TRBD1. The CDR3 runs to 18 residues. The germline V gene encodes CDR1 ENHRY and CDR2 SYGVKD. In DNA, the CDR3 is TGTACCATCAGTGGCAGGGGGCTCGGACAGAGCTCCTACAATGAGCAGTTCTTC. Protein: CTISGRGLGQSSYNEQFF.